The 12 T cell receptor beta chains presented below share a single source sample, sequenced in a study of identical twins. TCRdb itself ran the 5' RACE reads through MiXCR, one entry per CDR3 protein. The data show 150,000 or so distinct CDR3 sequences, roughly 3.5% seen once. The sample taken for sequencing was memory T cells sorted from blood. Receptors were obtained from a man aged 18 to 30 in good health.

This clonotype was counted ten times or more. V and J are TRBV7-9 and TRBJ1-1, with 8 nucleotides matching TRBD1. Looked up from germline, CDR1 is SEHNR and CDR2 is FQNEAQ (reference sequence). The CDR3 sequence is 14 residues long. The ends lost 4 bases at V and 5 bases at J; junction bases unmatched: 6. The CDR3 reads CASSSGQEGTEAFF. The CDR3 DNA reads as TGTGCCAGCAGCTCGGGACAGGAGGGGACTGAAGCTTTCTTT.

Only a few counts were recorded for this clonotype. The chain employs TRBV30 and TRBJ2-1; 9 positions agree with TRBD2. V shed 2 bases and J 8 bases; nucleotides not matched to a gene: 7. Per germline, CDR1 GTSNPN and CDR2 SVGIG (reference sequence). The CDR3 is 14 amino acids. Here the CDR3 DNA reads TGTGCCTGGAGTAGGGGGACTAGCAGCCATGAGCAGTTCTTC. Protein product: CAWSRGTSSHEQFF.

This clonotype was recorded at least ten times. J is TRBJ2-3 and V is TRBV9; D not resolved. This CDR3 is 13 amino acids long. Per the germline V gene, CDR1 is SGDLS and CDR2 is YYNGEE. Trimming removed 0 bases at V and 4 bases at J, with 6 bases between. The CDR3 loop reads CASSVGGPDTQYF. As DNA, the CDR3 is TGTGCCAGCAGCGTAGGTGGCCCAGATACGCAGTATTTT.

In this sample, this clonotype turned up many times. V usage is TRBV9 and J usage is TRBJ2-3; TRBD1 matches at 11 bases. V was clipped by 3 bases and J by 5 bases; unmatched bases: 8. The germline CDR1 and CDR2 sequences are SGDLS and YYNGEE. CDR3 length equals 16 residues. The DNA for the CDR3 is TGTGCCAGCAGCGCCCGGGACAGGGGGGGTCAAGATACGCAGTATTTT. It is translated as CASSARDRGGQDTQYF.

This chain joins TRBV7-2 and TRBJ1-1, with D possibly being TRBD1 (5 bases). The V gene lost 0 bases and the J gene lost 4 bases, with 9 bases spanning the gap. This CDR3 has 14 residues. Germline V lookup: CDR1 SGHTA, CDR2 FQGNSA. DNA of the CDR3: TGTGCCAGCAGCTTAGCTTCGACAGTCACTGAAGCTTTCTTT. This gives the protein CASSLASTVTEAFF.

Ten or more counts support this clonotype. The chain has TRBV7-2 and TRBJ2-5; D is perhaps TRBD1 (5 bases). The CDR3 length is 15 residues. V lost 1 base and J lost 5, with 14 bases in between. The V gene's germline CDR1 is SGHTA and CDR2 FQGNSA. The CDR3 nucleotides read TGTGCCAGCAGCTTAGATCCCAGGGCACGGGAGACCCAGTACTTC. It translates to CASSLDPRARETQYF.

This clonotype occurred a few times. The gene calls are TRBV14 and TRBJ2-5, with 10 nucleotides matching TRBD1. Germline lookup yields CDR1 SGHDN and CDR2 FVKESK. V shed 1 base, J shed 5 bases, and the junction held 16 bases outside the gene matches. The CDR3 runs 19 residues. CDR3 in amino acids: CASSQGIGTGARLGETQYF. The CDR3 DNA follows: TGTGCCAGCAGCCAAGGGATCGGGACAGGGGCGAGGTTAGGTGAGACCCAGTACTTC.

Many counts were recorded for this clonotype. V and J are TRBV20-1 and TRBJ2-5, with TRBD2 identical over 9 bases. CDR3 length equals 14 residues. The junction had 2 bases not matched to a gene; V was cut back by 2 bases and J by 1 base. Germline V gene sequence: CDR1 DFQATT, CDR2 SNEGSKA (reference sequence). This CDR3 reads CSARWTSVQETQYF. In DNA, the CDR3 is TGCAGTGCTAGATGGACTAGCGTCCAAGAGACCCAGTACTTC.

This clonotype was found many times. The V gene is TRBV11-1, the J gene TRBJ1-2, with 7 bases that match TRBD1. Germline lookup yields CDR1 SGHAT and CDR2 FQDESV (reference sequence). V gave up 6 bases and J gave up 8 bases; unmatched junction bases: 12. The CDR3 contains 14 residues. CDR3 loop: CASSSQGEASGYTF. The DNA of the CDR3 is TGTGCCAGCAGTTCCCAGGGGGAGGCAAGCGGCTACACCTTC.

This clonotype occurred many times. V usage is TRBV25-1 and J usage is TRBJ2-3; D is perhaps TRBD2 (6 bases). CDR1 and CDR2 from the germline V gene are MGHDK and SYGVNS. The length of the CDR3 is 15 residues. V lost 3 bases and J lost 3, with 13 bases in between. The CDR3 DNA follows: TGTGCCAGCAGTGATCCGGGCGGGAATACAGATACGCAGTATTTT. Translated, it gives CASSDPGGNTDTQYF.

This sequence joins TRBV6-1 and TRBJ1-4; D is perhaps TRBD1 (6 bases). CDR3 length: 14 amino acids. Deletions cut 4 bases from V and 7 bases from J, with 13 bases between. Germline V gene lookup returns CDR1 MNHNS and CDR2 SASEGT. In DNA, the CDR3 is TGTGCCAGCAGTGTCACAGGGCCCACTGAAAAACTGTTTTTT. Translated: CASSVTGPTEKLFF.

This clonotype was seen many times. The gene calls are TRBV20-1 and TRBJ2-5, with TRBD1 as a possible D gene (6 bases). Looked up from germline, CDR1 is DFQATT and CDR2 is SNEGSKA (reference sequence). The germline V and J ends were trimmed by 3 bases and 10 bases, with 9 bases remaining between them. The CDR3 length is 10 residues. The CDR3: CSASEGDQYF. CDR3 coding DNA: TGCAGTGCTAGCGAGGGGGACCAGTACTTC.